The 21 T cell receptor beta chains reported below all come from one sample, sequenced in a study of CD8 T cells in ankylosing spondylitis. TCRdb independently ran MiXCR on the 5' RACE reads; one entry per CDR3 protein. The table shows approximately 210,000 distinct CDR3 sequences, with 10% to 15% occurring only once. Material for sequencing was blood, either unsorted or a sorted T cell fraction (not recorded which). The receptor set was obtained from a male donor with ankylosing spondylitis or in good health (not recorded which).

This clonotype was counted ten times or more. This chain links TRBV29-1 with TRBJ2-2; 7 nucleotides align to TRBD2. The CDR3 has 16 amino acids. Per germline, CDR1 SQVTM and CDR2 ANQGSEA. Unmatched junction bases numbered 11, after V lost 1 base and J lost 6 bases. The CDR3 region is CSVEVGGVLRAGELFF. In DNA, the CDR3 is TGCAGCGTTGAAGTGGGGGGGGTTTTGCGGGCCGGGGAGCTGTTTTTT.

A note on this clonotype: The DNA is left out, because the CDR3 cannot be placed on it with certainty; the CDR3 is given as TCRdb lists it. The chain employs TRBV21-1 and TRBJ1-4; whether TRBD1, the table's D call, matches the DNA was not checked. TRBV21-1 is flagged as a pseudogene. The CDR3 spans 14 residues, counting both ends. This CDR3 reads CATVRTVTMKNCFF.

In this sample, this clonotype turned up once. The V call is TRBV7-9, the J call TRBJ1-1, with no clear D. Trimming stripped 5 bases from V and 3 bases from J, with 16 bases between. The CDR3 loop spans 15 amino acids. The germline gives CDR1 SEHNR, CDR2 FQNEAQ (reference sequence). Written as DNA, the CDR3 is TGTGCCAGCAGCCCCGGTTATCGGGCGGACACTGAAGCTTTCTTT. Its translation is CASSPGYRADTEAFF. Based on the CDR3 plus reference TRBV7-9 and TRBJ1-1, the full variable domain is DTGVSQNPRHKITKRGQNVTFRCDPISEHNRLYWYRQTLGQGPEFLTYFQNEAQLEKSRLLSDRFSAERPKGSFSTLEIQRTEQGDSAMYLCASSPGYRADTEAFFGQGTRLTVV.

The sample holds a few counts of this clonotype. The chain is built from TRBV4-2 and TRBJ2-2; TRBD1 agrees at 8 bases. In germline, CDR1 is LGHNA, CDR2 YNFKEQ. J gave up 4 bases and V 3 bases, and 7 bases lay outside the gene matches. This CDR3 has 16 amino acids. For the CDR3, the DNA is TGTGCCAGCAGCCACTCCGGACAGGGAGGCACCGGGGAGCTGTTTTTT. Residues: CASSHSGQGGTGELFF.

This clonotype has a count of ten or more. This chain uses TRBV7-8 with TRBJ2-2; D possibly corresponds to TRBD1 (6 bases). Germline CDR1 and CDR2: SGHVS and FQNEAQ. V was cut by 5 bases and J by 7 bases, with 11 bases left in between. The CDR3 is 13 residues long. CDR3 in DNA: TGTGCCAGCAGCCCCAGGGGTTTCGGGGAGCTGTTTTTT. Residues: CASSPRGFGELFF.

The sample holds a few counts of this clonotype. The chain combines TRBV12-3 or TRBV12-4 with TRBJ2-3; 10 bases fit TRBD2. The CDR3 has 16 amino acids. The V gene end was trimmed by 6 bases and the J gene end by 2 bases; junction bases not matched to a gene: 8. The CDR3 spells CASSFLAGVITDTQYF. The CDR3 coding sequence is TGTGCCAGCAGCTTCCTAGCGGGAGTGATCACAGATACGCAGTATTTT.

CDR3 amino acids: CASSDENSYNEQFF. CDR3 bases: TGTGCCAGCAGTGATGAGAATTCCTACAATGAGCAGTTCTTC. V usage is TRBV2 and J usage is TRBJ2-1; D unclear. Germline CDR1 SNHLY, CDR2 FYNNEI. The CDR3 has 14 residues. Trimming shortened V by 3 bases and J by 1 base, and 7 bases separated the two germline ends.

The chain joins TRBV15 to TRBJ2-2, with D perhaps TRBD1 or TRBD2 (6 bases each). There are 17 residues in the CDR3. V lost 0 bases and J lost 1, with 12 bases in between. Per germline, CDR1 LNHNV and CDR2 YYDKDF (reference sequence). CDR3 in amino acids: CATSRDWGAMNTGELFF. CDR3 sequence (DNA): TGTGCCACCAGCAGAGATTGGGGGGCCATGAACACCGGGGAGCTGTTTTTT. Using reference TRBV15 and TRBJ2-2 for the parts outside the CDR3, the full variable domain is DAMVIQNPRYQVTQFGKPVTLSCSQTLNHNVMYWYQQKSSQAPKLLFHYYDKDFNNEADTPDNFQSRRPNTSFCFLDIRSPGLGDTAMYLCATSRDWGAMNTGELFFGEGSRLTVL.

This clonotype has just a few counts. The junction departs from the called germline gene at one end, perhaps through a read error. The CDR3: CASSDGLARSHEQYF. CDR3 coding DNA: TGTGCCAGCAGTGATGGGCTAGCCCGCTCCCACGAGCAGTACTTC. The chain is built from TRBV2 and TRBJ2-7; a weak D match, TRBD2 (5 bases). This CDR3 region has 15 residues. Germline V lookup: CDR1 SNHLY, CDR2 FYNNEI.

This clonotype was counted ten times or more. This chain connects TRBV5-1 to TRBJ2-1; D may be TRBD2 (6 bases). In germline, CDR1 is SGHRS, CDR2 YFSETQ. The V and J ends lost 0 bases and 14 bases respectively, with 27 bases between them. This CDR3 has 17 residues. This chain's CDR3 is CASSLGDGGLDSLKKFF. CDR3 nucleotides: TGCGCCAGCAGCTTGGGGGACGGGGGATTGGACTCCCTTAAAAAGTTCTTC.

This clonotype was observed a single time. A much larger clone sits a single nucleotide away, making a read error possible. V is TRBV6-4 and J is TRBJ2-3; 12 bases fit TRBD2. CDR1 MRHNA and CDR2 SNTAGT come from the germline V gene. The CDR3 spans 16 residues. Here the CDR3 DNA reads TGTGCCAGCAGTCACAGGACTAGCGGGGACACAGATACGCAGTTTTTT. Translated: CASSHRTSGDTDTQFF.

The chain is built from TRBV7-8 and TRBJ1-1; D not resolved. The CDR3 runs to 15 residues. Trimming stripped 0 bases from V and 11 bases from J, with 19 bases between. Germline values: CDR1 SGHVS, CDR2 FQNEAQ. The CDR3 DNA follows: TGTGCCAGCAGCTTAGCAGAGACAACTTTTCACCGGGCTTTCTTT. Protein sequence: CASSLAETTFHRAFF.

The V gene is TRBV12-3 or TRBV12-4, the J gene TRBJ1-1, with D perhaps matching TRBD1 (5 bases). V was shortened by 2 bases and J by 6 bases, with 10 bases between the two germline ends. CDR3 length: 13 residues. CDR3 residues: CASSLKGYAEAFF. For the CDR3, the DNA is TGTGCCAGCAGTTTAAAGGGGTACGCTGAAGCTTTCTTT.

This chain joins TRBV5-1 and TRBJ2-7; 10 bases are a match to TRBD1. Germline lookup yields CDR1 SGHRS and CDR2 YFSETQ. V shed 3 bases, J shed 7 bases, and the junction held 7 bases outside the gene matches. The length of the CDR3 is 14 residues. For the CDR3, the DNA is TGCGCCAGCAGCTCGGGACAGGGGTGGGATGAGCAGTACTTC. This gives the protein CASSSGQGWDEQYF.

This clonotype was seen more than once but under ten times. Here the CDR3 DNA reads TGCAGTGCTCCCCCCGCACGTAATGTAGATACGCAGTATTTT. It is translated as CSAPPARNVDTQYF. V usage is TRBV20-1 and J usage is TRBJ2-3, with D uncertain. The germline V and J ends were trimmed by 5 bases and 5 bases, with 17 bases remaining between them. This CDR3 has 14 residues. Germline CDR1 and CDR2: DFQATT and SNEGSKA (reference sequence).

The sample holds many counts of this clonotype. The V gene is TRBV12-3 or TRBV12-4, the J gene TRBJ2-7; the D gene is possibly TRBD2 (6 bases). CDR3 length: 12 amino acids. Trimming took 3 bases from V and 5 from J, leaving 8 bases between them. Here the CDR3 reads CASSFSGDEQYF. In DNA form, the CDR3 reads TGTGCCAGCAGTTTTTCGGGGGACGAGCAGTACTTC.

The table lists this clonotype with many counts. This chain connects TRBV12-3 or TRBV12-4 to TRBJ2-1; D remains unclear. This CDR3 region has 14 residues. Trimming stripped 1 base from V and 0 bases from J, with 4 bases between. CDR3 DNA: TGTGCCAGCAGTTTAGGTCCCTCCTACAATGAGCAGTTCTTC. This gives the protein CASSLGPSYNEQFF.

This clonotype was seen a few times. The V and J genes are TRBV25-1 and TRBJ1-1; D unresolved. The CDR3 covers 12 residues. V was shortened by 2 bases and J by 7 bases, with 8 bases between the two germline ends. CDR1 and CDR2 (germline): MGHDK, SYGVNS. Here the CDR3 reads CASSEGLNEAFF. In DNA, the CDR3 is TGTGCCAGCAGTGAAGGCTTGAATGAAGCTTTCTTT.

This clonotype was counted at least ten times. V is TRBV4-1 and J is TRBJ2-1, with unresolved D. Trimming took off 1 base at V and 0 bases at J, with 4 bases between the two ends. The CDR3 is made up of 14 amino acids. CDR1 is MGHRA and CDR2 is YSYEKL in the germline V gene. CDR3 coding DNA: TGCGCCAGCAGCCAAGGGGGCTCCTACAATGAGCAGTTCTTC. It yields the protein CASSQGGSYNEQFF.

The chain joins TRBV7-9 to TRBJ2-7; D gene unclear. CDR3 size: 15 residues. V lost 7 bases and J lost 4, with 20 bases in between. Germline-derived CDR1 and CDR2 are SEHNR and FQNEAQ (reference sequence). This CDR3 reads CASTQATTGIYEQYF. The DNA for the CDR3 is TGTGCCAGCACCCAAGCGACGACTGGAATTTACGAGCAGTACTTC.

This clonotype has only a few counts. This rearrangement joins TRBV7-9 to TRBJ2-1; TRBD1 might be the D (6 bases). This CDR3 spans 17 amino acids. Deletions cut 2 bases from V and 5 bases from J, with 19 bases between. Germline V lookup: CDR1 SEHNR, CDR2 FQNEAQ (reference sequence). The CDR3, as DNA: TGTGCCAGCAGCTTAATTGGTGGGGGCCGGCCTAACAATGAGCAGTTCTTC. The encoded protein is CASSLIGGGRPNNEQFF. The entire variable domain, with the rest obtained from reference TRBV7-9 and TRBJ2-1, is as follows: DTGVSQNPRHKITKRGQNVTFRCDPISEHNRLYWYRQTLGQGPEFLTYFQNEAQLEKSRLLSDRFSAERPKGSFSTLEIQRTEQGDSAMYLCASSLIGGGRPNNEQFFGPGTRLTVL.